This T cell receptor (beta chain) stems from a study of T-cell reconstitution after alpha-beta-depleted transplantation in children. As it was prepared, the TCRbeta library received unique molecular identifiers. In TCRdb, the PCR reads were re-called with MiXCR into one record per CDR3 protein. In the table there are about 640,000 distinct CDR3 sequences, about 15% of which are singletons. The CDR3 is 15 amino acids. Germline V gene lookup returns CDR1 SGHRS and CDR2 YFSETQ. The ends were cut back, 0 bases at V and 7 bases at J, with 14 bases in the middle. The table lists this clonotype with many counts.

The sample here was PBMCs from the stem cell graft donor, taken from the stem cell graft. This TCR was recovered from a human donor who donated a stem cell graft to a child with acute myeloid leukemia. J is TRBJ2-1 and V is TRBV5-1; tentatively, D is TRBD1 (5 bases). The CDR3 spells CASSLGQGLGNEQFF. The CDR3 DNA sequence: TGCGCCAGCAGCTTGGGGCAGGGCCTGGGGAATGAGCAGTTCTTC.